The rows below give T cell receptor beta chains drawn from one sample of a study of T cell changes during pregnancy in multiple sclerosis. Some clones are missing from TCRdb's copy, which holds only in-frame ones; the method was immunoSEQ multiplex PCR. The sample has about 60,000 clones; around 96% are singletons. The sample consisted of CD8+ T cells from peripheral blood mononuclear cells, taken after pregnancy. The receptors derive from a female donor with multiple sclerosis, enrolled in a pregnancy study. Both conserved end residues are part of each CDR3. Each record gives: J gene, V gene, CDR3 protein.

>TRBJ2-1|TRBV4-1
CASSQAQLAGESNEQFF
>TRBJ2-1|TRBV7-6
CASSPRTANEQFF
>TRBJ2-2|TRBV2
CASTGTSNAGELFF
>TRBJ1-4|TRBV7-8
CASSPGQGPTNEKLFF
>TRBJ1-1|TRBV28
CASSFRGNTEAFF
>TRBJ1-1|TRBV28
CASREQGPTEAFF
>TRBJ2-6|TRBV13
CASSPVTGANVLTF
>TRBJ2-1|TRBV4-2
CASSQEASGLYNEQFF
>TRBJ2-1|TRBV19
CASKEYNEQFF
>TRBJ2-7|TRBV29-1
CSVEGLSTEQYF
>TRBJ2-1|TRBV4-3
CASSQDWASGPYNEQFF
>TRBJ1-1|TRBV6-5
CASSYGLGGTTEAFF
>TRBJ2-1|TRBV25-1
CASSEYSLNEQFF
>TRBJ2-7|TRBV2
CASSINRHEQYF
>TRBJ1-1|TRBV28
CASSFLRTGGGEAFF
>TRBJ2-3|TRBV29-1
CSVVSGGLATDTQYF
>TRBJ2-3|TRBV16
CASSQSDTQYF
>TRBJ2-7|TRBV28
CASSWVFRRPSDRDEPYEQYF
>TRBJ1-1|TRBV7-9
CASSLLGQGYPEAFF
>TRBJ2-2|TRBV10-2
CASSERGTGELFF
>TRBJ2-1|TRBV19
CASRGRLADLHNEQFF
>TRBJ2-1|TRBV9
CASSVALQGVHNEQFF
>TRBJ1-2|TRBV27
CASSFAGQGDGYTF
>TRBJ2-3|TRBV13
CASSLGSSADTQYF
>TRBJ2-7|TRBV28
CASSFPGLFSYEQYF
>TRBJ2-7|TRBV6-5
CASSYYRGSYEQYF
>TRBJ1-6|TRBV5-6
CASSLNREGDSPLHF